These T cell receptor beta chains were read from a single sample in a study of cytomegalovirus exposure and HLA in healthy donors. Produced via immunoSEQ multiplex PCR; TCRdb's table is partial and in-frame only. The sample data list under 150,000 clones. Sequenced input: PBMCs. The receptors stem from a man aged 40-49 years in good health and CMV-seronegative. Each CDR3 is given with its conserved first and last residue. Each record gives: V gene, D gene, J gene, CDR3 DNA, CDR3 protein. D genes are given only for firm matches.

TRBV5-4	NA	TRBJ2-3	TGTGCCAGCAGCTTGACTCCTCTCGACACAGATACGCAGTATTTT	CASSLTPLDTDTQYF
TRBV9	NA	TRBJ2-1	TGTGCCAGCAGCGCCACCGGGTCGCGAGGCGATGAGCAGTTCTTC	CASSATGSRGDEQFF
TRBV6-4	TRBD2	TRBJ2-3	TGTGCCAGCAGCCGACTGGGGGGGACAGATACGCAGTATTTT	CASSRLGGTDTQYF
TRBV7-9	NA	TRBJ2-1	TGTGCCAGCAGCGCACAGGTTAATGAGCAGTTCTTC	CASSAQVNEQFF
TRBV11-2	TRBD2	TRBJ2-7	TGTGCCAGCAGCTTAGATTCAGCGGGGGCTTACGAGCAGTACTTC	CASSLDSAGAYEQYF
TRBV6-5	NA	TRBJ2-7	TGTGCCAGCAGTTACGGTCGGGGAATCAACGAGCAGTACTTC	CASSYGRGINEQYF
TRBV5-1	TRBD2	TRBJ2-3	TGCGCCAGCGGATTAGCGGGGGTCAGTTCAGATACGCAGTATTTT	CASGLAGVSSDTQYF
TRBV14	NA	TRBJ2-5	TGTGCCAGCAGCAGCGTAAACGAAGAGACCCAGTACTTC	CASSSVNEETQYF
TRBV4-1	NA	TRBJ1-6	TGCGCCAGCAGCCAAGACCGAGGGAATTCACCCCTCCACTTT	CASSQDRGNSPLHF
TRBV5-6	TRBD1	TRBJ1-1	TGTGCCAGCAGCCATGACAGGGATAGAGAAGCTTTCTTT	CASSHDRDREAFF
TRBV19	NA	TRBJ2-2	TGTGCCAGTAGTACGGGGGACTCCAAGCTGTTTTTT	CASSTGDSKLFF
TRBV4-2	TRBD2	TRBJ2-7	TGTGCCAGCAGCCAACTACTAGCGGGGGACGAGCAGTACTTC	CASSQLLAGDEQYF
TRBV5-4	NA	TRBJ1-4	TGTGCCAGCAGCGTCCGACACGGTGGGCCAACTAATGAAAAACTGTTTTTT	CASSVRHGGPTNEKLFF
TRBV5-6	TRBD1	TRBJ1-2	TGTGCCAGCAGGAAGGACAGGTATAACGGCTACACCTTC	CASRKDRYNGYTF
TRBV5-4	NA	TRBJ2-1	TGTGCCAGCAGCCGGCAGGGGTTCTACAATGAGCAGTTCTTC	CASSRQGFYNEQFF
TRBV2	TRBD1	TRBJ1-4	TGTGCCGGCAGTGAAGAGGGACAGGGGGCTTGGAAACTGTTTTTT	CAGSEEGQGAWKLFF
TRBV19	TRBD1	TRBJ1-6	TGTGCCAGTAGTGCGAACAGGGGTATCGGTAATTCACCCCTCCACTTT	CASSANRGIGNSPLHF
TRBV11-2	TRBD2	TRBJ2-1	TGTGCCAGCAGCCCGGGACTAGCGGGGCCCTACAATGAGCAGTTCTTC	CASSPGLAGPYNEQFF
TRBV7-9	NA	TRBJ2-5	TGTGCCAGCAGCTTAACGTCAGGGCAAGAGACCCAGTACTTC	CASSLTSGQETQYF
TRBV19	NA	TRBJ1-1	TGTGCCAGTAGTGACTACACTGAAGCTTTCTTT	CASSDYTEAFF
TRBV5-6	NA	TRBJ2-2	TGTGCCAGCAGCTTACAGGGGAACACCGGGGAGCTGTTTTTT	CASSLQGNTGELFF
TRBV9	TRBD2	TRBJ2-7	TGTGCCAGCAGCGACGGACTAGAAGGTTCCGGTCCGTCCCACGAGCAGTACTTC	CASSDGLEGSGPSHEQYF
TRBV6-5	TRBD1	TRBJ1-4	TGTGCCAGCAGCAGGACAGGGAACTATAATGAAAAACTGTTTTTT	CASSRTGNYNEKLFF
TRBV7-9	NA	TRBJ1-1	TGTGCCAGCAGCTTAGTGGGGGGGCTAAGCCCCAAGAACACTGAAGCTTTCTTT	CASSLVGGLSPKNTEAFF
TRBV29-1	NA	TRBJ1-1	TGCAGCGTTCCTACGACAGGGAACACTGAAGCTTTCTTT	CSVPTTGNTEAFF
TRBV6-4	NA	TRBJ2-7	TGTGCCAGCAGTGACAATCGACAGCCCCTATTCTACGAGCAGTACTTC	CASSDNRQPLFYEQYF
TRBV2	TRBD1	TRBJ1-2	TGTGCCAGCAGTAAGGAACAGGGGGTTTACTATGGCTACACCTTC	CASSKEQGVYYGYTF
TRBV5-4	TRBD2	TRBJ2-7	TGTGCCAGCAGCTTCGTGCTAGCGGGGGTTGACGAGCAGTACTTC	CASSFVLAGVDEQYF
TRBV5-1	NA	TRBJ1-1	TGCGCCAGCAGCCCGGGAGGGGGTATCAGCACTGAAGCTTTCTTT	CASSPGGGISTEAFF
TRBV27	TRBD1	TRBJ1-2	TGTGCCAGCAGTTTCACGACAGGGGCTGGCTACACCTTC	CASSFTTGAGYTF
TRBV2	NA	TRBJ2-7	TGTGCCAGCAACGAAAGGGGCCAGCAAGCAGCCTACGAGCAGTACTTC	CASNERGQQAAYEQYF
TRBV5-1	NA	TRBJ1-2	TGCGCCAGCAGCTTAACAGAGAACTATGGCTACACCTTC	CASSLTENYGYTF
TRBV7-7	NA	TRBJ2-7	TGTGCCAGCAGCTCCACCTGTTCAGAACCCTACGAGCAGTACTTC	CASSSTCSEPYEQYF
TRBV15	NA	TRBJ1-2	TGTGCCACCAGCACCAGGGCTAACTATGGCTACACCTTC	CATSTRANYGYTF
TRBV10-3	NA	TRBJ1-1	TGTGCCATCAGTGATCAGACAGGCAGAACTGAAGCTTTCTTT	CAISDQTGRTEAFF
TRBV11-2	TRBD2	TRBJ2-3	TGTGCCAGCAGCTCCGGGACTAGCGGGGGGGCTACGCAGTATTTT	CASSSGTSGGATQYF
TRBV4-1	TRBD2	TRBJ2-3	TGCGCCAGCAGCCAAGTAGCTGCGGGGGGAGATACGCAGTATTTT	CASSQVAAGGDTQYF
TRBV25-1	NA	TRBJ1-2	TGTGCCAGCAGTGACCAGGGCTATGGCTACACCTTC	CASSDQGYGYTF
TRBV4-3	NA	TRBJ2-7	TGCGCCAGCAGCCAAGATTTGGGTCAGGGGAGTTACGAGCAGTACTTC	CASSQDLGQGSYEQYF
TRBV5-1	NA	TRBJ2-6	TGCGCCAGCAGCCCGACAGCGAGCTCTGGGGCCAACGTCCTGACTTTC	CASSPTASSGANVLTF
TRBV6-1	NA	TRBJ1-5	TGTGCCAGCAGTGAAGGCAGGGCCCAGCCCCAGCATTTT	CASSEGRAQPQHF
TRBV7-2	NA	TRBJ2-2	TGTGCCAGCAGCGGTGGTACAGGATGGGGGGAGCTGTTTTTT	CASSGGTGWGELFF
TRBV7-9	NA	TRBJ1-5	TGTGCCAGCAGCTTACGGGGAGCGCAGCCCCAGCATTTT	CASSLRGAQPQHF
TRBV2	NA	TRBJ2-1	TGTGCCAGCAGCAGGGAAGGAGATGAGCAGTTCTTC	CASSREGDEQFF
TRBV13	TRBD1	TRBJ2-2	TGTGCCAGCAGCGCCCGGGACAGGGACTGGACCGGGGAGCTGTTTTTT	CASSARDRDWTGELFF
TRBV9	TRBD1	TRBJ2-7	TGTGCCAGCAGCGTAGCTATTGGGACAGGGTTAAACGAGCAGTACTTC	CASSVAIGTGLNEQYF
TRBV13	TRBD1	TRBJ2-1	TGTGCCAGCAGCTTTCTGGGACAGGGGAACAATGAGCAGTTCTTC	CASSFLGQGNNEQFF
TRBV19	TRBD1	TRBJ2-3	TGTGCCAGCCGGACAGGAAACACAGATACGCAGTATTTT	CASRTGNTDTQYF
TRBV15	NA	TRBJ2-5	TGTGCCACCAGCAGAGTGTCAAGCCCTCAGGTGGCCCAGTACTTC	CATSRVSSPQVAQYF
TRBV21-1	NA	TRBJ2-7	TGTGCCAGCAGCATCCCGACAGGGACCTACGAGCAGTACTTC	CASSIPTGTYEQYF
TRBV5-1	NA	TRBJ2-1	TGCGCCAGCAGCTCCCTTACCCCGGCAGGGCAGTTCTTC	CASSSLTPAGQFF
TRBV5-1	TRBD2	TRBJ2-3	TGCGCCAGCAGCTTGGACGGGGGGAACACAGATACGCAGTATTTT	CASSLDGGNTDTQYF
TRBV9	NA	TRBJ2-2	TGTGCCAGCAGGGGGGCCTACACCGGGGAGCTGTTTTTT	CASRGAYTGELFF
TRBV6-1	TRBD1	TRBJ1-2	TGTGCCAGCCGGGACAGGGGGTTCTATGGCTACACCTTC	CASRDRGFYGYTF
TRBV25-1	NA	TRBJ2-7	TGTGCCAGCAGTGAATCCAGGCCCCCCTACGAGCAGTACTTC	CASSESRPPYEQYF
TRBV5-1	TRBD1	TRBJ2-7	TGCGCCAGCAGCTCTGGACAGGGGAGGGAGCAGTACTTC	CASSSGQGREQYF
TRBV18	NA	TRBJ2-7	TGTGCCAGCTCACCACCGCCTCGGGGGAGCTACGAGCAGTACTTC	CASSPPPRGSYEQYF
TRBV12-5	NA	TRBJ1-6	TGTGCTAGTGGTTTGGAGACAGGCCGTAGCTCCTATAATTCACCCCTCCACTTT	CASGLETGRSSYNSPLHF
TRBV7-8	TRBD1	TRBJ2-7	TGTGCCAGCTCCGGGACAGTATTCTCCTACGAGCAGTACTTC	CASSGTVFSYEQYF
TRBV28	NA	TRBJ1-4	TGTGCCAGCATGGACACCCTGGGGGAAAAACTGTTTTTT	CASMDTLGEKLFF